This T cell receptor beta chain was observed in a study of graft-versus-host responses after intestinal transplantation. Regarding this clone: No antigen is known for it.

Whole-study results and caveats: Some patients had graft-donor T cell macrochimerism. In their allografts, the ratios of graft-versus-host to host-versus-graft T cell clones were high.

Produced via immunoSEQ multiplex PCR; TCRdb's table is partial and in-frame only. The table records roughly 120,000 clones, roughly 92% of them present only once. The specimen comprised unstimulated CD4+ T cells sorted from spleen or lymph node cells, sampled before transplant. This TCR derives from a human donor who was the organ donor for an intestinal transplant.

The CDR3 DNA sequence: TGCAGCGTCTGGGACAGGGGGATCTATGGCTACACCTTC. Its translation: CSVWDRGIYGYTF. The chain links TRBV29-1 to TRBJ1-2, with 11 bases that match TRBD1. With V trimmed by 6 bases and J by 4 bases, 4 bases remained unmatched. Per germline, CDR1 SQVTM and CDR2 ANQGSEA. CDR3 length: 13 residues.